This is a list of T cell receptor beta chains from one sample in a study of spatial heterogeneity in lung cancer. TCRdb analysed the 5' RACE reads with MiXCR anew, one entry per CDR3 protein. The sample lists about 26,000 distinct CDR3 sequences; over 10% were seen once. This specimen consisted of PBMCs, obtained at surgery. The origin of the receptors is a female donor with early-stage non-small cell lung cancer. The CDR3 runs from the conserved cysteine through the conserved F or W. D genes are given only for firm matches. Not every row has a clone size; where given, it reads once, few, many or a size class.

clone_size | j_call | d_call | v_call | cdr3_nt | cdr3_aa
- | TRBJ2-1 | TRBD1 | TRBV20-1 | TGCAGTGCTAGAGGGGGATTGAGGGACAGGAATTGGGATGAGCAGTTCTTC | CSARGGLRDRNWDEQFF
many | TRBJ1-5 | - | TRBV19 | TGTGCCAGTAGTATAACCCTTGCCCAGCCCCAGCATTTT | CASSITLAQPQHF
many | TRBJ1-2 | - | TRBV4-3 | TGCGCCAGCAGCCAAGATTCAGAGGGGGACTATGGCTACACCTTC | CASSQDSEGDYGYTF
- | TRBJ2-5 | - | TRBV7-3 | TGTGCCAGCAGCTTAAGGGTCGGATTGGAGACCCAGTACTTC | CASSLRVGLETQYF
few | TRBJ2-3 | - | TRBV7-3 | TGTGCCAGCAGCTTGTCAGGGGTTGCAGATACGCAGTATTTT | CASSLSGVADTQYF
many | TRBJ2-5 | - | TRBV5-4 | TGTGCCAGCAGCTTCATGGGACTTTCGGAGACCCAGTACTTC | CASSFMGLSETQYF
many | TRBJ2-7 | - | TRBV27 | TGTGCCAGTCGTGAGGGGGTTTCCTACGAGCAGTACTTC | CASREGVSYEQYF
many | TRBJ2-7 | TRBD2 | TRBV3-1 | TGTGCCAGCAGCCAAGCGGGACTAGCGAGAGGGGTGTCCTACGAGCAGTACTTC | CASSQAGLARGVSYEQYF
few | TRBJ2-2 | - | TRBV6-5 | TGTGCCAGCAGTCCGGGACCAGGGAGCGGGGAGCTGTTTTTT | CASSPGPGSGELFF
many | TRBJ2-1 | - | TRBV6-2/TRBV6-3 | TGTGCCAGCAGTTACGCTCACAATGAGCAGTTCTTC | CASSYAHNEQFF
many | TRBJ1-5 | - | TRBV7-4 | TGTGCCGCCTGGGGGACGGATCAGCCCCAGCATTTT | CAAWGTDQPQHF
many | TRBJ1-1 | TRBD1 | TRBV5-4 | TGTGCCAGCAGCCTACCAACAGGGGACGTGACTGAAGCTTTCTTT | CASSLPTGDVTEAFF
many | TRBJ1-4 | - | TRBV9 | TGTGCCAGCAGCCCCAGCACTAATGAAAAACTGTTTTTT | CASSPSTNEKLFF
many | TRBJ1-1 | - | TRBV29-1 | TGCAGCGTTGAGGCTATTAGTACTGAAGCTTTCTTT | CSVEAISTEAFF
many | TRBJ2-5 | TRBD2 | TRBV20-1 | TGCAGTGCTCCCGGACTAGCGGGAGAAAGTGAGACCCAGTACTTC | CSAPGLAGESETQYF
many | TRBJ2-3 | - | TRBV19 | TGTGCCAGTAGTAACCCCATCTCTGATACGCAGTATTTT | CASSNPISDTQYF
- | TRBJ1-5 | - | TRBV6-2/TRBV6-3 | TGTGCCAGCAGTTACTTTGGTTATAGCACAGATACGCAGCATTTT | CASSYFGYSTDTQHF
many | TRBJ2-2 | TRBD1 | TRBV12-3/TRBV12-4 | TGTGCCAGCAGTTCCAGGGGGCGCGGCGGGGAGCTGTTTTTT | CASSSRGRGGELFF
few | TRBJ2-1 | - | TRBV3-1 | TGTGCCAGCAGCCAAGATTCCAAAAAGCAGTTCTTC | CASSQDSKKQFF
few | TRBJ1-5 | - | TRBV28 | TGTGCCAGCAGTTTTCGCTCCAATCAGCCCCAGCATTTT | CASSFRSNQPQHF
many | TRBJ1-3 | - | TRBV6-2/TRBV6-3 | TGTGCCAGCAGTGACGGGGCAAACTCTGGAAACACCATATATTTT | CASSDGANSGNTIYF
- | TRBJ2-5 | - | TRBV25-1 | TGTGCCAGCAGTGAATATGGAACAGTGGCCCGTGAGACCCAGTACTTC | CASSEYGTVARETQYF
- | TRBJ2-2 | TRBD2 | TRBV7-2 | TGTGCCAGCAGCTCTCTACCAGCGGGAGCCGCCGGGGAGCTGTTTTTT | CASSSLPAGAAGELFF
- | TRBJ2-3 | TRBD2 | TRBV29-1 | TGCAGCGTTGAAGAATATCGAGGGAGGGGCACAGATACGCAGTATTTT | CSVEEYRGRGTDTQYF
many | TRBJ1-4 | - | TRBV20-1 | TGCAGTGCTAGGGTTGTTGGGGGCTCGGCAACTAATGAAAAACTGTTTTTT | CSARVVGGSATNEKLFF
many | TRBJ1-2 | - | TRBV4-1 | TGCGCCAGCAGCCAACCCCTACGGGGGATCTATGGCTACACCTTC | CASSQPLRGIYGYTF
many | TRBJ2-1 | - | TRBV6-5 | TGTGCCAGCAGTAGGGGGGGCGTGTCCTACAATGAGCAGTTCTTC | CASSRGGVSYNEQFF
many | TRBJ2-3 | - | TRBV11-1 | TGTGCCAGCACCCAGCCGCGATCCACACGGGGGCAGGTCCCAGATACGCAGTATTTT | CASTQPRSTRGQVPDTQYF
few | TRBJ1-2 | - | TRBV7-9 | TGTGCCAGCAGCCCAGGGACTACCGATGGCTACACCTTC | CASSPGTTDGYTF
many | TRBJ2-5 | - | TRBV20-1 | TGCAGTACCCCCATGGGGGGGCCCGTCCCACAGACCCAGTACTTC | CSTPMGGPVPQTQYF
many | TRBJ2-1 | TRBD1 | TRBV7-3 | TGTGCCAGCAGCTTCCGTCAGGGGGCGGCCGATGAGCAGTTCTTC | CASSFRQGAADEQFF
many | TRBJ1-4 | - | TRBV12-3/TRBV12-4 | TGTGCCAGCAGTTTACGGGCCACAGCAGAAAAACTGTTTTTT | CASSLRATAEKLFF
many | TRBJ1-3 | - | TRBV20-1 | TGCAGTGCTAGAACGTCTGGAAACACCATATATTTT | CSARTSGNTIYF
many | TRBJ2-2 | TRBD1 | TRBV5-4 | TGTGCCAGCAGCGGAACGGGACAGGGGGCTATGATCGGGGAGCTGTTTTTT | CASSGTGQGAMIGELFF
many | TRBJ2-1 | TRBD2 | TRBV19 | TGTGCCAGTAGTATCTGGCGGGGGTACAATGAGCAGTTCTTC | CASSIWRGYNEQFF
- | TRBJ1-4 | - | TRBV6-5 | TGTGCCAGCAGTTACTCGATGGGTGCAACTAATGAAAAACTGTTTTTT | CASSYSMGATNEKLFF
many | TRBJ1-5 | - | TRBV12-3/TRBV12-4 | TGTGCCAGCAGTTCACAGGGCACGAATCAGCCCCAGCATTTT | CASSSQGTNQPQHF
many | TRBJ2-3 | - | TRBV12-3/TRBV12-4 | TGTGCCAGCAGTCCAGTGGTTGGTGGAGATACGCAGTATTTT | CASSPVVGGDTQYF
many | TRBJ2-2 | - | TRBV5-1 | TGCGCCAGCAGCTTGGCCCAGGCCACCGGGGAGCTGTTTTTT | CASSLAQATGELFF
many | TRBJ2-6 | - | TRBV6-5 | TGTGCCACACGCCGTAGCTCTGGGGCCAACGTCCTGACTTTC | CATRRSSGANVLTF
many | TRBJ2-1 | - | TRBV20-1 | TGCAGTGCTAGTAATCGGAATGAGCAGTTCTTC | CSASNRNEQFF
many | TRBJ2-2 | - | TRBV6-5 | TGTGCCAGCCAATCCCTCAGGGGCTATTTCGGGGAGCTGTTTTTT | CASQSLRGYFGELFF
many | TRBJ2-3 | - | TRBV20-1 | TGCAGTGCTAGAGAGAACGCGCTACCAGCAGATACGCAGTATTTT | CSARENALPADTQYF